Sequencing of this T cell receptor beta chain was carried out in a study of cytomegalovirus exposure and HLA in healthy donors. In the study overall: From roughly 180 million T cells, an earlier analysis saw under 140 million unique TCR beta sequences. Findings and limits, study-wide: 164 TCR beta chains were listed as cytomegalovirus-associated. It was taken for granted in presence/absence analyses that sequencing depth across donors was roughly uniform. A later analysis revealed that TCR association rates differed between HLA loci, peaking at DRB1 and bottoming out at HLA-C.

V was cut by 10 bases and J by 10 bases, with 20 bases left in between. This CDR3 has 14 amino acids. Germline V CDR1 and CDR2: MDHEN, SYDVKM. Regarding this clone: Its target is unknown.

A multiplex PCR was run with 60 Vbeta primers and 13 Jbeta primers. Some clones are missing from TCRdb's copy, which holds only in-frame ones; the method was immunoSEQ multiplex PCR. Among roughly 100,000 clones listed, approximately 68% were seen once. V and J are TRBV28 and TRBJ1-6; TRBD1 is a possible D gene (6 bases). The sequence derives from a woman aged 50 to 65 in good health and CMV-seropositive. The sequencing input was PBMCs. The CDR3 loop reads CATWEGGLRSPLHF. CDR3 nucleotide sequence: TGTGCCACCTGGGAAGGGGGTCTTCGGTCACCCCTCCACTTT.